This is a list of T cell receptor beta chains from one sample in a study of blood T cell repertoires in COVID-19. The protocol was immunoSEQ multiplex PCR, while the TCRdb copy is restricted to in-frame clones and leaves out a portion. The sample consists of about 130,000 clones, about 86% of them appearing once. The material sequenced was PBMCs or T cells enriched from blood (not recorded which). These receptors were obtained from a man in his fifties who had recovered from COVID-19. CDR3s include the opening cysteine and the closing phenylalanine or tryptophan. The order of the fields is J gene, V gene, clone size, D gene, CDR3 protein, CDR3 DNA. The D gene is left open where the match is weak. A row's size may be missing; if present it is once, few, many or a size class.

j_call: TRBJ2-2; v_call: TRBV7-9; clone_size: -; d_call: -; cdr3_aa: CASSVTGPGELFF; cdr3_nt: TGTGCCAGCAGCGTCACAGGGCCCGGGGAGCTGTTTTTT
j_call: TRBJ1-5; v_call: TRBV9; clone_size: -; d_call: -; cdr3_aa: CASSVEGGNQPQHF; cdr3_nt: TGTGCCAGCAGCGTAGAGGGGGGCAATCAGCCCCAGCATTTT
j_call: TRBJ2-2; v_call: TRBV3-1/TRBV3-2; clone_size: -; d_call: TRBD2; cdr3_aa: CASSQSGTRNTGELFF; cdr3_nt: TGTGCCAGCAGCCAATCCGGGACTAGGAACACCGGGGAGCTGTTTTTT
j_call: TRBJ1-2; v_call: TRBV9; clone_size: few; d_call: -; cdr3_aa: CASSVEGQGGYTF; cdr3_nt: TGTGCCAGCAGCGTAGAAGGGCAGGGTGGCTACACCTTC
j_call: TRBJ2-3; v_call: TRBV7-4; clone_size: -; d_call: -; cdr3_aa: CASSWTAGLGTDTQYF; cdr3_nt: TGTGCCAGCAGCTGGACGGCAGGGCTTGGCACAGATACGCAGTATTTT
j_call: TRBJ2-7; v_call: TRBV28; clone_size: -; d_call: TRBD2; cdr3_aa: CASRFSGGAYEQYF; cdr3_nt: TGTGCCAGCAGATTTTCGGGGGGAGCCTACGAGCAGTACTTC
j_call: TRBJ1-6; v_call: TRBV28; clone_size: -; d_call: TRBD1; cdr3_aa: CASTRTGGSPLHF; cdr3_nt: TGTGCCAGCACAAGGACAGGGGGTTCACCCCTCCACTTT
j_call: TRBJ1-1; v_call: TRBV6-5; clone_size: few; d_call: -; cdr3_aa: CASSSTALNTEAFF; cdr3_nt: TGTGCCAGCAGTTCTACAGCCTTGAACACTGAAGCTTTCTTT
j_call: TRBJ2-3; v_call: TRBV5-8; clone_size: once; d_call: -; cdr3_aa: CASSSPGVGDTQYF; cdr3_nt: TGTGCCAGCAGCTCCCCGGGGGTGGGTGATACGCAGTATTTT
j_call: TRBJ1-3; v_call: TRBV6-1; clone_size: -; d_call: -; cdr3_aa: CASSEVRAGNTIYF; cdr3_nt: TGTGCCAGCAGTGAAGTCAGGGCTGGAAACACCATATATTTT
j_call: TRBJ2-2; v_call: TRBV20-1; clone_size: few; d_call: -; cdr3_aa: CSASPRGTGELFF; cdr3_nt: TGCAGTGCTAGTCCCAGGGGCACCGGGGAGCTGTTTTTT
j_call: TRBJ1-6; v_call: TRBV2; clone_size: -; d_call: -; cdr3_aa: CASSRESSYNSPLHF; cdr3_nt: TGTGCCAGCAGCAGGGAAAGCTCCTATAATTCACCCCTCCACTTT
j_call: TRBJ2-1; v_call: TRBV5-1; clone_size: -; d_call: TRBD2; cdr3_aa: CASSLPAGGYNEQFF; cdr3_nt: TGCGCCAGCAGCTTGCCAGCGGGGGGATACAATGAGCAGTTCTTC
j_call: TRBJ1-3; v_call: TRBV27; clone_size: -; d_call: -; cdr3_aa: CASSFSGSGNTIYF; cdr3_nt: TGTGCCAGCAGTTTTTCGGGAAGTGGAAACACCATATATTTT
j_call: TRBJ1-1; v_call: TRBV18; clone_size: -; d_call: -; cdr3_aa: CASSPYFRNTEAFF; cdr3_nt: TGTGCCAGCTCACCATATTTTCGGAACACTGAAGCTTTCTTT
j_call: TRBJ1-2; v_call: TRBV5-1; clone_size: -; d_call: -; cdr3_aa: CASSLMGRPNSYGYTF; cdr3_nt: TGCGCCAGCAGCTTGATGGGCAGGCCGAACTCCTATGGCTACACCTTC
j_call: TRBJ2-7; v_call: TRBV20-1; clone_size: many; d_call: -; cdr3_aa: CSAEASEQYF; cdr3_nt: TGCAGTGCTGAAGCATCCGAGCAGTACTTC
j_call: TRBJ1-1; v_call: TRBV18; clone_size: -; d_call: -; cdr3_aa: CASSPPPGRTEAFF; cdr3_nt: TGTGCCAGCTCACCACCGCCAGGAAGGACTGAAGCTTTCTTT
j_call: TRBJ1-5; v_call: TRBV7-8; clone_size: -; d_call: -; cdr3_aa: CASSLVQDSNQPQHF; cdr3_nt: TGTGCCAGCAGCTTAGTACAGGATAGCAATCAGCCCCAGCATTTT
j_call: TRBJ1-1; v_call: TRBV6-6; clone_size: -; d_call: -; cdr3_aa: CASVAMNTEAFF; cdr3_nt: TGTGCCAGCGTGGCAATGAACACTGAAGCTTTCTTT
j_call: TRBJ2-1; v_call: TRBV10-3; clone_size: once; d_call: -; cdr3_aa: CAISESSYPEQFF; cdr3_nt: TGTGCCATCAGTGAGTCGAGCTATCCTGAGCAGTTCTTC
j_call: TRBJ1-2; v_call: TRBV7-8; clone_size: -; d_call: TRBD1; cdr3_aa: CASSLVDRDGYGYTF; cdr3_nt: TGTGCCAGCAGCTTAGTTGACAGGGACGGCTATGGCTACACCTTC
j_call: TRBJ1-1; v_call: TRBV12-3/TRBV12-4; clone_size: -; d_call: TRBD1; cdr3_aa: CASTVTGVTEAFF; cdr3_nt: TGTGCCAGCACCGTCACAGGGGTCACTGAAGCTTTCTTT
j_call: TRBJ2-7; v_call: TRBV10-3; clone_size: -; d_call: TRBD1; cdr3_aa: CAISARDRGSYEQYF; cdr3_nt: TGTGCCATCAGTGCCCGGGACAGGGGTAGCTACGAGCAGTACTTC
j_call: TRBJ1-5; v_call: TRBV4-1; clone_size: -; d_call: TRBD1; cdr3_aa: CASSHGQGEGQPQHF; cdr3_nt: TGCGCCAGCAGCCATGGACAGGGAGAAGGTCAGCCCCAGCATTTT
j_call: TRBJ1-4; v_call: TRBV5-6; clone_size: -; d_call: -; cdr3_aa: CASSRDISEKLFF; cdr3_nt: TGTGCCAGCAGCAGGGACATCTCTGAAAAACTGTTTTTT
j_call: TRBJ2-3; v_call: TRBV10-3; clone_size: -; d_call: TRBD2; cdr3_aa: CAISEGGGVDTQYF; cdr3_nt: TGTGCCATCAGTGAAGGCGGGGGTGTAGATACGCAGTATTTT
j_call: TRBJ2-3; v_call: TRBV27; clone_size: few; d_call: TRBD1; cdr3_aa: CASRAGGEADTQYF; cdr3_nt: TGTGCCAGCAGGGCAGGGGGTGAGGCAGATACGCAGTATTTT
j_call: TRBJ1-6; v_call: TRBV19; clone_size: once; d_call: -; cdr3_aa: CASSIGVNSPLHF; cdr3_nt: TGTGCCAGTAGTATCGGGGTCAATTCACCCCTCCACTTT
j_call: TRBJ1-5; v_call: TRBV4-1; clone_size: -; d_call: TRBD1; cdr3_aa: CASSHGARDRSNQPQHF; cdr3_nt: TGCGCCAGCAGCCATGGGGCTAGGGACAGATCCAATCAGCCCCAGCATTTT
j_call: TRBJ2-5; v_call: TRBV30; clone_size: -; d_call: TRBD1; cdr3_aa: CAWSWTGQETQYF; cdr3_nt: TGTGCCTGGAGTTGGACAGGGCAAGAGACCCAGTACTTC
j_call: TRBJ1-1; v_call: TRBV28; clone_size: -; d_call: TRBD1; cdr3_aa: CASSWQGVGTEAFF; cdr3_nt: TGTGCCAGCAGTTGGCAGGGGGTGGGGACTGAAGCTTTCTTT
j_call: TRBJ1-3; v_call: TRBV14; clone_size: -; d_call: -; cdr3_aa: CASSQDLGLSSGNTIYF; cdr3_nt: TGTGCCAGCAGCCAAGATCTTGGACTCAGCTCTGGAAACACCATATATTTT
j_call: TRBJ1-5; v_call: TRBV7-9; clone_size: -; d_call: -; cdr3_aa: CASSDRDNHQPQHF; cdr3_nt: TGTGCCAGCAGCGACCGGGACAACCATCAGCCCCAGCATTTT
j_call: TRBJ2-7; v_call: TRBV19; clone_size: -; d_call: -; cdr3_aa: CASNQSFRYEQYF; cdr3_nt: TGTGCCAGTAATCAGTCGTTTCGTTACGAGCAGTACTTC
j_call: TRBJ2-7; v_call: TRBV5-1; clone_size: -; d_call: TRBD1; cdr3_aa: CASSSTGGGYEQYF; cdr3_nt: TGCGCCAGCAGCTCGACAGGGGGCGGATACGAGCAGTACTTC
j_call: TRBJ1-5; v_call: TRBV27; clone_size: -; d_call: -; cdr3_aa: CASSLYPPRGSNQPQHF; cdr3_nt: TGTGCCAGCAGTTTATACCCTCCCAGGGGCAGCAATCAGCCCCAGCATTTT
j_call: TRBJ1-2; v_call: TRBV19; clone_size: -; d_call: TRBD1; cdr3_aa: CASRDRGIYGYTF; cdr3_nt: TGTGCCAGTAGGGACAGGGGGATCTATGGCTACACCTTC
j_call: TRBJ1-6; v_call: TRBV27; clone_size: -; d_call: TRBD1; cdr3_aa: CASSDGGRDSRSYNSPLHF; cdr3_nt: TGTGCCAGCAGTGACGGAGGTCGGGACAGCCGCTCCTATAATTCACCCCTCCACTTT
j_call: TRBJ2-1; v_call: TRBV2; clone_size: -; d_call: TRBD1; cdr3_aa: CASPLRGQGYNEQFF; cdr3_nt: TGTGCCAGCCCCCTCCGGGGACAGGGCTACAATGAGCAGTTCTTC
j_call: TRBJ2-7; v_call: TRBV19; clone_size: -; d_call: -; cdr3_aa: CASSMASSYEQYF; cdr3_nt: TGTGCCAGTAGTATGGCCAGCTCCTACGAGCAGTACTTC
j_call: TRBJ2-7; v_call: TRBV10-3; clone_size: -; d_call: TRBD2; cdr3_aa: CATGAGGLYEQYF; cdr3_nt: TGTGCCACTGGAGCGGGGGGACTATACGAGCAGTACTTC
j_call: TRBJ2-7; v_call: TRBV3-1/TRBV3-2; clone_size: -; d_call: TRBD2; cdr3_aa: CASSQGLAGGEQYF; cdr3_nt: TGTGCCAGCAGCCAAGGACTAGCGGGGGGCGAGCAGTACTTC
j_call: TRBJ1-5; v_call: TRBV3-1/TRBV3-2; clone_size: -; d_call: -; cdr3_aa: CASSQQGSNQPQHF; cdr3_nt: TGTGCCAGCAGTCAACAGGGAAGCAATCAGCCCCAGCATTTT
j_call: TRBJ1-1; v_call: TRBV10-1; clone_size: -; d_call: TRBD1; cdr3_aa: CASSESGTGDRNTEAFF; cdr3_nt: TGCGCCAGCAGTGAGTCCGGGACAGGGGATCGGAACACTGAAGCTTTCTTT
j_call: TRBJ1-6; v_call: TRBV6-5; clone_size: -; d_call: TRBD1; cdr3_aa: CASRQPGQFNSPLHF; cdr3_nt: TGTGCCAGCAGGCAGCCGGGACAGTTTAATTCACCCCTCCACTTT